The 8 T cell receptor beta chains below were found in one sample sequenced in a study of blood T cell repertoires in COVID-19. The table came from immunoSEQ multiplex PCR; TCRdb's copy has only in-frame clones and leaves some out. The data contain about 110,000 clones, roughly 85% of them singletons. The sample comprised peripheral blood. The receptors derive from an elderly woman with active or convalescent COVID-19.

Only one count was recorded for this clone. The V and J genes are TRBV7-2 and TRBJ1-3; the D gene is possibly TRBD1 (5 bases). The CDR3 extends over 17 amino acids. Per germline, CDR1 SGHTA and CDR2 FQGNSA. The V and J ends lost 0 bases and 4 bases respectively, with 16 bases between them. CDR3 sequence (DNA): TGTGCCAGCAGCTTAGCTGCCGGCGGGGGGGTAGGAAACACCATATATTTT. Translation gives CASSLAAGGGVGNTIYF. Together with reference TRBV7-2 and TRBJ1-3, the CDR3 gives the full variable domain: GAGVSQSPSNKVTEKGKDVELRCDPISGHTALYWYRQSLGQGLEFLIYFQGNSAPDKSGLPSDRFSAERTGGSVSTLTIQRTQQEDSAVYLCASSLAAGGGVGNTIYFGEGSWLTVV.

The CDR3 region is CASSYSHRTRGTEAFF. As DNA, the CDR3 is TGTGCCAGCAGTTACTCCCACCGGACGCGGGGCACTGAAGCTTTCTTT. The rearrangement links TRBV6-5 to TRBJ1-1, with no clear D. The length of the CDR3 is 16 residues. V was cut by 0 bases and J by 4 bases, with 15 bases left in between. Germline values: CDR1 MNHEY, CDR2 SVGAGI.

This chain connects TRBV6-2 or TRBV6-3 to TRBJ1-2, with D possibly matching TRBD1 (6 bases). The V gene's germline CDR1 is MNHEY and CDR2 SVGEGT. Trimming removed 2 bases from V and 5 bases from J, with 12 bases in between. This CDR3 spans 14 amino acids. The CDR3 nucleotides are TGTGCCAGCAGTTACGCAGGGGAGTCTTATGGCTACACCTTC. Protein: CASSYAGESYGYTF.

The genes are TRBV2 and TRBJ1-2; 9 nucleotides line up with TRBD1. The CDR3 runs to 13 residues. V shed 4 bases, J shed 7 bases, and the junction held 4 bases outside the gene matches. Germline V lookup: CDR1 SNHLY, CDR2 FYNNEI. CDR3 in amino acids: CASSGTGASGYTF. The CDR3 DNA follows: TGTGCCAGCAGTGGGACAGGGGCTAGTGGCTACACCTTC.

The rearrangement uses TRBV2 and TRBJ2-1; D call uncertain. This CDR3 spans 14 amino acids. Germline CDR1 reads SNHLY; CDR2 reads FYNNEI. V was cut by 2 bases and J by 4 bases, with 9 bases left in between. The CDR3 DNA sequence: TGTGCCAGCAGTGAACAGGCGACGTACAATGAGCAGTTCTTC. It encodes CASSEQATYNEQFF.

The rearrangement joins TRBV5-1 to TRBJ1-4; D might be TRBD1 (6 bases). The CDR3 extends over 14 amino acids. Germline-derived CDR1 and CDR2 are SGHRS and YFSETQ. The germline V and J ends were trimmed by 3 bases and 7 bases, with 13 bases remaining between them. This CDR3 reads CASSSGVVFEKLFF. Written as DNA, the CDR3 is TGCGCCAGCAGCTCAGGGGTTGTGTTTGAAAAACTGTTTTTT.

J is TRBJ1-1 and V is TRBV9; 8 bases are a match to TRBD1. Germline V gene data show CDR1 as SGDLS and CDR2 as YYNGEE. With V trimmed by 8 bases and J by 4 bases, 10 bases remained unmatched. The CDR3 has 14 amino acids. DNA for the CDR3: TGTGCCAGTAGACAGGGGATAACGGTCACTGAAGCTTTCTTT. Translation gives CASRQGITVTEAFF.

The chain employs TRBV10-3 and TRBJ1-1; no clear D gene. Trimming removed 0 bases from V and 4 bases from J, with 6 bases in between. This CDR3 region has 13 residues. The germline V gene encodes CDR1 ENHRY and CDR2 SYGVKD. The CDR3 loop reads CAISESPGTEAFF. The DNA of the CDR3 is TGTGCCATCAGTGAGTCACCGGGCACTGAAGCTTTCTTT.